This T cell receptor (beta chain) was recovered during a study of T cell repertoires in cytomegalovirus infection. Turning to the study itself: In public TCR beta signatures, there were indications of both CMV infection and matching HLA type. Findings and caveats of the study: Clonotypes of TCR beta that were HLA-C-restricted and CMV-specific dominated the ex vivo response.

TCRdb itself ran the reads through MiXCR, one entry per CDR3 protein. The sample contains 700,000 to 950,000 distinct CDR3 sequences, about 33% of which appear only once. This clonotype appeared a few times. The antigen remains unidentified. From germline, CDR1 is SGHAT and CDR2 FQDESV (reference sequence). Losses at the gene ends were 4 bases for V and 3 bases for J; bases not matched to a gene: 9. CDR3 size: 15 residues. The specimen comprised cultured CD8+ T cells from PBMCs, sampled from culture after CMV antigen stimulation. The chain is built from TRBV11-1 and TRBJ2-7; 7 positions match TRBD1. The receptor was isolated from a human donor in good health (CMV status not recorded). Some clones in this sample may be carry-over from other donors' samples. CDR3 protein: CASSSVTGERYEQYF. The CDR3 DNA is TGTGCCAGCAGCTCCGTTACAGGGGAGCGCTACGAGCAGTACTTC.